This T cell receptor beta chain comes out of a study of radiation and T cells in renal cell carcinoma. Study observations and caveats: Without pretreatment biopsies, baseline tumor clonotype presence was undetermined. Top tumor clonotypes rose in blood 2 weeks post-radiation, then contracted.

Germline CDR1 reads MNHNS; CDR2 reads SASEGT. The CDR3 runs to 14 residues. The V end lost 7 bases, the J end lost 8 bases, and 17 bases lay between the germline ends. Sequencing used immunoSEQ multiplex PCR; TCRdb keeps in-frame clones, though not all of them. The sample carries 150,000 to 200,000 clones, 88% recorded once. About this clone: Its target is unknown.

The sample's time point: blood 4 weeks post-SBRT, at nephrectomy. This sample's treatment: 15 Gy SBRT to primary tumor, nephrectomy 4 weeks later. The tumor was a clear cell renal cell carcinoma. The rearrangement joins TRBV6-1 to TRBJ1-4; possibly TRBD1 for D (5 bases). The clonotype comes from a woman between 45 and 65 years old with renal cell carcinoma. The sample here was blood, taken from a patient whose treatment included radiotherapy and nephrectomy. The CDR3 reads CASNREGLLEKLFF. The CDR3 region has the DNA TGTGCCAGCAACCGAGAGGGACTTTTGGAAAAACTGTTTTTT.